This T cell receptor beta chain was identified during a study of CD8+ T cells in alopecia areata. CDR3 length: 12 residues. Germline V gene sequence: CDR1 SQVTM, CDR2 ANQGSEA. Trimming stripped 5 bases from V and 4 bases from J, with 11 bases between. This clone was seen a handful of times. The antigen is not known. RNA extraction was followed by reverse transcription into cDNA, which acted as the sequencing template. The table came from immunoSEQ multiplex PCR; TCRdb's copy has only in-frame clones and leaves some out. The table shows 150,000 to 200,000 clones, with around 50% occurring only once. The study, taken as a whole, reports: Compared with mice, patients displayed less clear TCR sharing, possibly for HLA-related reasons.

Sequencing was performed on CD4+ T cells sorted from blood, taken at week 0. This clonotype was obtained from a human donor with alopecia areata. V usage is TRBV29-1 and J usage is TRBJ1-2; D unresolved. The CDR3 nucleotides read TGCAGCGTTCTCGGCCTACCCTATGGCTACACCTTC. It specifies CSVLGLPYGYTF. Combining the CDR3 with reference TRBV29-1 and TRBJ1-2 gives the whole variable domain SAVISQKPSRDICQRGTSLTIQCQVDSQVTMMFWYRQQPGQSLTLIATANQGSEATYESGFVIDKFPISRPNLTFSTLTVSNMSPEDSSIYLCSVLGLPYGYTFGSGTRLTVV.